This TCR beta chain was captured by sequencing in a study of OX40 agonist ivuxolimab in advanced cancers. The wider study: Patients were treated with intravenous ivuxolimab, dosed at 0.01 to 10 mg/kg and infused every 2 weeks. Around 40% of patients had received prior checkpoint inhibitor therapy.

The method was immunoSEQ multiplex PCR; TCRdb's version includes in-frame clones alone and lacks a portion of them. The data show tens of thousands of clones, 88% seen once. Germline-derived CDR1 and CDR2 are ENHRY and SYGVKD. The CDR3 is 16 amino acids. Trimming took 6 bases from V and 1 from J; bases not matched to a gene: 5. This TCR was sampled from an adult with an advanced solid tumor such as melanoma, head and neck, liver or kidney cancer. The genes are TRBV10-3 and TRBJ2-3; 12 nucleotides line up with TRBD2. The material sequenced was CD4+ or CD8+ T cells sorted from blood, taken in a trial of the OX40 agonist ivuxolimab. The CDR3 loop reads CAISQLAGGRTDTQYF. The DNA of the CDR3 is TGTGCCATCAGCCAACTAGCGGGGGGCCGCACAGATACGCAGTATTTT.